This T cell receptor (beta chain) stems from a study of CD8 T cells in ankylosing spondylitis. The study, taken as a whole, reports: Apparently characteristic of ankylosing spondylitis blood was a TCR beta motif (about eight highly homologous variants). Researchers reportedly found disease-linked clones significantly enriched in matched ankylosing spondylitis synovial fluid. Disease-linked clones were found to be CD8+ and relatively rare in peripheral blood. Past research had described some motif variants in reactive arthritis synovial fluid and blood.

This clonotype was recorded a few times. The antigen remains undetermined. Trimming took off 0 bases at V and 15 bases at J, with 19 bases between the two ends. This CDR3 contains 15 residues. Looked up from germline, CDR1 is SGDLS and CDR2 is YYNGEE. As the method for making TCR beta libraries, quantitative 5'-RACE with molecular barcodes was used. Using its own MiXCR run on the 5' RACE reads, TCRdb lists one record per CDR3 protein. The table includes some 800,000 distinct CDR3 sequences, about 10% detected once. The sequence was collected from a male donor with ankylosing spondylitis. The J gene is TRBJ1-6, the V gene TRBV9, with a weak D call TRBD1 (6 bases). The sequencing sample was made of blood, either unsorted or a sorted T cell fraction (not recorded which). CDR3 region: CASSVAGRGPSNLHF. CDR3 nucleotide sequence: TGTGCCAGCAGCGTAGCGGGCAGGGGTCCGTCAAACCTCCACTTT. Full variable domain (outside the CDR3, taken from reference TRBV9 and TRBJ1-6): DSGVTQTPKHLITATGQRVTLRCSPRSGDLSVYWYQQSLDQGLQFLIQYYNGEERAKGNILERFSAQQFPDLHSELNLSSLELGDSALYFCASSVAGRGPSNLHFGNGTRLTVT.